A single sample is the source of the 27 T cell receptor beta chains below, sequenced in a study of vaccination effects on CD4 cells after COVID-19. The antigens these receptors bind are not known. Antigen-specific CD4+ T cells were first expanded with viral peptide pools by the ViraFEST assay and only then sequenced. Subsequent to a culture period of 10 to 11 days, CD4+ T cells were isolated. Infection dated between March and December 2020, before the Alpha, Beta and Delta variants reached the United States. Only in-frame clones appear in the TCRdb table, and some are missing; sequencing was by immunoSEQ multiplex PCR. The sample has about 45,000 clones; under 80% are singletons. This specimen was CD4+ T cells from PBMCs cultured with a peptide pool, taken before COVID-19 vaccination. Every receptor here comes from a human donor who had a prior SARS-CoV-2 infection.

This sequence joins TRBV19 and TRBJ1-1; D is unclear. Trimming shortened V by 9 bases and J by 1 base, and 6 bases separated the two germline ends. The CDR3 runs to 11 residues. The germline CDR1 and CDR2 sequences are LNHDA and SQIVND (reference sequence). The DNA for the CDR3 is TGTGCCAGCTCAGGGAACACTGAAGCTTTCTTT. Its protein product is CASSGNTEAFF.

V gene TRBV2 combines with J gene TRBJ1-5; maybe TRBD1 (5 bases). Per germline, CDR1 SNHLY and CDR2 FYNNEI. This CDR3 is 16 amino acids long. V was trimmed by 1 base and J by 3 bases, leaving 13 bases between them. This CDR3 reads CASSEGPQGYNQPQHF. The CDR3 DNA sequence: TGTGCCAGCAGTGAAGGGCCCCAGGGATACAATCAGCCCCAGCATTTT.

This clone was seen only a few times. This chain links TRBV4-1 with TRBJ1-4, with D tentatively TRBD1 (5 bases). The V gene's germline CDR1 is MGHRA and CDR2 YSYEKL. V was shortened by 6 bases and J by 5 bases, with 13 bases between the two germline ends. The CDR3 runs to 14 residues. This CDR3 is CASSYDRENEKLFF. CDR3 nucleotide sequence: TGCGCCAGCAGTTACGACAGAGAAAATGAAAAACTGTTTTTT.

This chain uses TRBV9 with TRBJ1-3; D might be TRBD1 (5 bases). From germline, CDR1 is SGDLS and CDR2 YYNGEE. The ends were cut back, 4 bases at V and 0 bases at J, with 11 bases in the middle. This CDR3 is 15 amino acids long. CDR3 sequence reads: CASSPRGSSGNTIYF. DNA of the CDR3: TGTGCCAGCAGCCCTCGGGGGAGCTCTGGAAACACCATATATTTT.

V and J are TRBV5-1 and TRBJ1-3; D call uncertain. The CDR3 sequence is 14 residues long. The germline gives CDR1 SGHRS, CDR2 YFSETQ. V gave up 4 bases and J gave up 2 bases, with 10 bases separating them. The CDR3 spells CASSPGGAGNTIYF. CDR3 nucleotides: TGCGCCAGCAGCCCCGGCGGGGCTGGAAACACCATATATTTT.

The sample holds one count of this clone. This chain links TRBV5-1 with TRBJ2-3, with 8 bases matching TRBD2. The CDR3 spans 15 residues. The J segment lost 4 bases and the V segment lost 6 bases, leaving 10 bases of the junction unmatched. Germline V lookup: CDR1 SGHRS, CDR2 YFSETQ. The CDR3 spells CASTAGGVWPDTQYF. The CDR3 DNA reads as TGCGCCAGCACGGCGGGAGGCGTTTGGCCAGATACGCAGTATTTT.

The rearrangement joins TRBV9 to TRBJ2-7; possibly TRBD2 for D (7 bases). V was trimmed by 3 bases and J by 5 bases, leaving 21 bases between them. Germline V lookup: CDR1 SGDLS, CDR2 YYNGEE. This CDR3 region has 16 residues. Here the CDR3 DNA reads TGTGCCAGCAGCGCGAGGGTCGCGGGGGCCCTCGACGAGCAGTACTTC. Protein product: CASSARVAGALDEQYF. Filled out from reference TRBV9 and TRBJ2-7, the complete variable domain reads DSGVTQTPKHLITATGQRVTLRCSPRSGDLSVYWYQQSLDQGLQFLIQYYNGEERAKGNILERFSAQQFPDLHSELNLSSLELGDSALYFCASSARVAGALDEQYFGPGTRLTVT.

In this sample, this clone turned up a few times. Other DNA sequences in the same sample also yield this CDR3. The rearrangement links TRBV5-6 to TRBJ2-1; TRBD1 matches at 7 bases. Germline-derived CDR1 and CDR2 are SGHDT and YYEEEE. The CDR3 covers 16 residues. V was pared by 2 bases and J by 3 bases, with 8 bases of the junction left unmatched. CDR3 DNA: TGTGCCAGCAGCTTAACAGGGGCCAACCTCTACAATGAGCAGTTCTTC. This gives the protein CASSLTGANLYNEQFF.

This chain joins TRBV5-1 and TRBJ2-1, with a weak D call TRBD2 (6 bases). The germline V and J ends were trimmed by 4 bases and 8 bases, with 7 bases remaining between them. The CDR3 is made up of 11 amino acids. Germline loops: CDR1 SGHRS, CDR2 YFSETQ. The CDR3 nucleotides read TGCGCCAGCAGCCGCGGGGATGAGCAGTTCTTC. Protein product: CASSRGDEQFF.

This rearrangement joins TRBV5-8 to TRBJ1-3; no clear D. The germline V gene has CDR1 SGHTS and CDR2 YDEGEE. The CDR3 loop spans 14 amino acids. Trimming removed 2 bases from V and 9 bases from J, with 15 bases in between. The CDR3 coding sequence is TGTGCCAGCAGCTTAGGTCGCGATCCGGTCACCATATATTTT. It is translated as CASSLGRDPVTIYF.

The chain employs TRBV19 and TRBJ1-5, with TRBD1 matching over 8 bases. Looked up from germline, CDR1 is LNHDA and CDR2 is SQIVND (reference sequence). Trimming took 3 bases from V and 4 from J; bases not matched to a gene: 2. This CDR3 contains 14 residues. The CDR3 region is CASSIYRGNQPQHF. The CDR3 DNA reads TGTGCCAGTAGTATCTACAGGGGGAATCAGCCCCAGCATTTT.

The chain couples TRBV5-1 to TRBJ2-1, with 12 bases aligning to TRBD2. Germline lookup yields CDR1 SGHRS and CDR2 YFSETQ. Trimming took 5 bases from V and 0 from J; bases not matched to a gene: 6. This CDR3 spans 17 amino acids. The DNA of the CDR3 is TGCGCCAGCAGTCGTACTAGCGGGAGGTTCTCCTACAATGAGCAGTTCTTC. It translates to CASSRTSGRFSYNEQFF.

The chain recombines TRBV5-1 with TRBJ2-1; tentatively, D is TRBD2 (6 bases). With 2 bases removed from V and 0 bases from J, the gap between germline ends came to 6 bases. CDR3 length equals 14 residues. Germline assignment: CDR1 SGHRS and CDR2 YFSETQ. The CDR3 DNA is TGCGCCAGCAGCTTAGCGGGCTCCTACAATGAGCAGTTCTTC. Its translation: CASSLAGSYNEQFF. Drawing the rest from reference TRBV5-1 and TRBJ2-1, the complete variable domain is KAGVTQTPRYLIKTRGQQVTLSCSPISGHRSVSWYQQTPGQGLQFLFEYFSETQRNKGNFPGRFSGRQFSNSRSEMNVSTLELGDSALYLCASSLAGSYNEQFFGPGTRLTVL.

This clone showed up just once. The CDR3 nucleotides read TGTGCCAGCAGTGAAGTTGGACAGGGGTTCGCTTTCTTT. It encodes CASSEVGQGFAFF. The V gene is TRBV6-1, the J gene TRBJ1-1; 9 bases line up with TRBD1. The trim removed 1 base at V and 11 bases at J, leaving 5 bases unmatched. CDR1 is MNHNS and CDR2 is SASEGT in the germline V gene. The CDR3 has 13 amino acids.

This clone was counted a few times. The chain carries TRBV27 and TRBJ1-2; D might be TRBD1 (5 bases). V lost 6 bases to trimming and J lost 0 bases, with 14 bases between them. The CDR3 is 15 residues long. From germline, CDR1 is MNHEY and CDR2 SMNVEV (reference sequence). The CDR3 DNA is TGTGCCAGCAGGGCGGGGGGAAATACTAACTATGGCTACACCTTC. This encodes CASRAGGNTNYGYTF.

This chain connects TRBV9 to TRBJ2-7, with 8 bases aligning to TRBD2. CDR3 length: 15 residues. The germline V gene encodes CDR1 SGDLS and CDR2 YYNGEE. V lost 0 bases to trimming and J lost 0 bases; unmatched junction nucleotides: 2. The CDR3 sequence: CASSVGREVSYEQYF. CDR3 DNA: TGTGCCAGCAGCGTAGGGCGGGAGGTCTCCTACGAGCAGTACTTC.

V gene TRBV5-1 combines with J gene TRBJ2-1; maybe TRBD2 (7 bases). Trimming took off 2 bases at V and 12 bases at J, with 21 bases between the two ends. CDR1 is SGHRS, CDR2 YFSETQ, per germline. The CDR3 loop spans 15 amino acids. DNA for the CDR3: TGCGCCAGCAGCTTAAAGGGGGGGACTGGCTCCTTGCAGTTCTTC. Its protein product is CASSLKGGTGSLQFF.

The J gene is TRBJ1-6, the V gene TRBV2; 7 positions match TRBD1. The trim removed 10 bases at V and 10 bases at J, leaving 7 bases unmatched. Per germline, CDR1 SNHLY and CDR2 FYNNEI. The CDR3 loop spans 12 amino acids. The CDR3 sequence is CATRGTGSPLHF. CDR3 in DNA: TGTGCCACCAGGGGGACGGGCTCACCCCTCCACTTT.

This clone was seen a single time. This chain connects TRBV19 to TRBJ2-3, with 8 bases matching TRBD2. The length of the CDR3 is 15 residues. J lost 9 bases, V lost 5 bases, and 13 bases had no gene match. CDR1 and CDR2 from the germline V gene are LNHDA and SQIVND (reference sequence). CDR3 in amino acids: CASSFFLAGGVTQYF. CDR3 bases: TGTGCCAGTAGTTTCTTTTTGGCGGGAGGTGTGACGCAGTATTTT.

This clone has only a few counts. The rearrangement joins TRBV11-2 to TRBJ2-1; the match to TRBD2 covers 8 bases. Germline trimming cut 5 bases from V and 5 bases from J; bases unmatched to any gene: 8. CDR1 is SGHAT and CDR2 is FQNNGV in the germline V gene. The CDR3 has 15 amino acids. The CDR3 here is CASSPRTSGHNEQFF. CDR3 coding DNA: TGTGCCAGCAGCCCCCGAACTAGCGGTCACAATGAGCAGTTCTTC. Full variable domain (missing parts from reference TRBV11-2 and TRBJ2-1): EAGVAQSPRYKIIEKRQSVAFWCNPISGHATLYWYQQILGQGPKLLIQFQNNGVVDDSQLPKDRFSAERLKGVDSTLKIQPAKLEDSAVYLCASSPRTSGHNEQFFGPGTRLTVL.

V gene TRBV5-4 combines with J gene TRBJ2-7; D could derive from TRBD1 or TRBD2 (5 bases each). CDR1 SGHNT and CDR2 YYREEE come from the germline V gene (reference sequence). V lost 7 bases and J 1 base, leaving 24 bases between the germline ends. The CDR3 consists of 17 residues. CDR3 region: CASGPHGVSEGSYEQYF. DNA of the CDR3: TGTGCCAGCGGCCCCCATGGGGTCTCTGAGGGGTCCTACGAGCAGTACTTC. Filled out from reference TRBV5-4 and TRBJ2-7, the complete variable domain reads ETGVTQSPTHLIKTRGQQVTLRCSSQSGHNTVSWYQQALGQGPQFIFQYYREEENGRGNFPPRFSGLQFPNYSSELNVNALELDDSALYLCASGPHGVSEGSYEQYFGPGTRLTVT.

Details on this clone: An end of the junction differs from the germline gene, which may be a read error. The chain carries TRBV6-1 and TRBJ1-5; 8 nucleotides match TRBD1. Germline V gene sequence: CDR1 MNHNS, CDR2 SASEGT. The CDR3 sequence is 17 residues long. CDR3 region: CASSKAVNLAGGGPQHF. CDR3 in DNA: TGTGCCAGCAGTAAAGCAGTGAATTTGGCAGGGGGCGGGCCCCAGCATTTT.

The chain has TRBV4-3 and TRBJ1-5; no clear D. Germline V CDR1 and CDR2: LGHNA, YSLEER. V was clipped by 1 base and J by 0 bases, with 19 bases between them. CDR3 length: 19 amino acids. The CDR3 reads CASSQVAGEGPYSNQPQHF. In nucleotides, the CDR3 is TGCGCCAGCAGCCAAGTGGCTGGGGAAGGACCCTATAGCAATCAGCCCCAGCATTTT.

The CDR3 here is CASSVRPGLSYEQYF. In DNA form, the CDR3 reads TGTGCCAGCAGCGTGCGCCCAGGACTGTCCTACGAGCAGTACTTC. The chain joins TRBV9 to TRBJ2-7; D is possibly TRBD2 (5 bases). Per the germline V gene, CDR1 is SGDLS and CDR2 is YYNGEE. V lost 2 bases, J lost 1 base, and 13 bases lay in between. The CDR3 is made up of 15 amino acids. The full variable domain, its missing parts supplied by reference TRBV9 and TRBJ2-7, is DSGVTQTPKHLITATGQRVTLRCSPRSGDLSVYWYQQSLDQGLQFLIQYYNGEERAKGNILERFSAQQFPDLHSELNLSSLELGDSALYFCASSVRPGLSYEQYFGPGTRLTVT.

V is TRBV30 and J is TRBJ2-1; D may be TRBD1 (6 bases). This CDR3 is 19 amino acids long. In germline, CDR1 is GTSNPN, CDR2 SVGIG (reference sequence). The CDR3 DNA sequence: TGTGCTATCAAACCTACAGGGTGGGCTTTTGATGGGATCCGTAGTGAGCAGTTCTTC. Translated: CAIKPTGWAFDGIRSEQFF.

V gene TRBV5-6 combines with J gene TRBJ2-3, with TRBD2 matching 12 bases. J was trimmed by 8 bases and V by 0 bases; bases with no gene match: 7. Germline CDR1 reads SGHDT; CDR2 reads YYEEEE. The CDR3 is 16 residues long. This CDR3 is CASSLGLAGGPPTQYF. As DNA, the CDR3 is TGTGCCAGCAGCTTGGGGCTAGCGGGGGGGCCCCCTACGCAGTATTTT.

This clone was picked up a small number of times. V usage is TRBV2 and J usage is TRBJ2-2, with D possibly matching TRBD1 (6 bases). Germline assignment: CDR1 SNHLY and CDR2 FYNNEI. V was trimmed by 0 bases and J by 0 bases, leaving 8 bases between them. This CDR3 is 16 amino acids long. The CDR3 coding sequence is TGTGCCAGCAGTGAAGCCAGGACAGCGAACACCGGGGAGCTGTTTTTT. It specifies CASSEARTANTGELFF.